The T cell receptor beta chain described here comes from a study of preoperative IRX-2 immunotherapy in early breast cancer. The treatment denotes: preoperative locoregional IRX-2 cytokine immunotherapy. Preoperative locoregional IRX-2 cytokine immunotherapy was tested in the phase Ib source study. Only in-frame clones appear in the TCRdb table, and some are missing; sequencing was by immunoSEQ multiplex PCR. The data show roughly 57,000 clones, with approximately 94% seen just once and roughly 1.8% held by the top ten. Sampling was conducted from a patient treated with IRX-2 immunotherapy. This clonotype originated in a human donor with breast cancer.

The chain's CDR3 is CASSLAGIPYEQYF. The CDR3 nucleotides read TGCGCCAGCAGCTTGGCGGGTATCCCCTACGAGCAGTACTTC. The rearrangement links TRBV5-1 to TRBJ2-7; D unresolved. CDR3 length equals 14 residues. The V and J ends lost 0 bases and 2 bases respectively, with 9 bases between them. Germline lookup yields CDR1 SGHRS and CDR2 YFSETQ.